The T cell receptor beta chain described here comes from a study of OX40 agonist ivuxolimab in advanced cancers. Study background: At around 83% male, the cohort had a mean age of approximately 60 years, ranging from about 23 to 80.

Germline trimming cut 6 bases from V and 5 bases from J; bases unmatched to any gene: 5. CDR1 is MNHNS and CDR2 is SASEGT in the germline V gene. The CDR3 has 13 residues. Profiled with immunoSEQ multiplex PCR; TCRdb holds only in-frame clones, not every one. The sample contains tens of thousands of clones, around 92% of which appear only once. The chain uses TRBV6-1 and TRBJ2-7, with 9 positions matching TRBD1. The material sequenced was CD4+ or CD8+ T cells sorted from blood, taken in a trial of the OX40 agonist ivuxolimab. The source is an adult with an advanced solid tumor such as melanoma, head and neck, liver or kidney cancer. CDR3 DNA: TGTGCCAGCAGGAAGGGACAGGGTGACGAGCAGTACTTC. As protein: CASRKGQGDEQYF.